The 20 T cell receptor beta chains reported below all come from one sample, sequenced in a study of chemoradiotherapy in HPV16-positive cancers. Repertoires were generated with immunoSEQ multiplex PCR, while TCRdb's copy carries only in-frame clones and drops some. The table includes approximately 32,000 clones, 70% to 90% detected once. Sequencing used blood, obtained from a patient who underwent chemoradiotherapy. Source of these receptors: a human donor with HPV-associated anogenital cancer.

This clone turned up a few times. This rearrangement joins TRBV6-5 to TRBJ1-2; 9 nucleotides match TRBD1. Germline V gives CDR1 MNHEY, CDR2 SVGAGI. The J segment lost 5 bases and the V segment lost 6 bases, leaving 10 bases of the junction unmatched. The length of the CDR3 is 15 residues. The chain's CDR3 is CASRRTGGVRYGYTF. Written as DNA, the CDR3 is TGTGCCAGCAGACGCACAGGGGGCGTTCGTTATGGCTACACCTTC.

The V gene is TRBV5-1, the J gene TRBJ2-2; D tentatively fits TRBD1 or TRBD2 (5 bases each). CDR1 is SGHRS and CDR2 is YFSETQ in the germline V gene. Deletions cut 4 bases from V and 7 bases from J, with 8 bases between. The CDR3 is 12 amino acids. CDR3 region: CASSRDVGELFF. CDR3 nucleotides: TGCGCCAGCAGCAGGGACGTCGGGGAGCTGTTTTTT.

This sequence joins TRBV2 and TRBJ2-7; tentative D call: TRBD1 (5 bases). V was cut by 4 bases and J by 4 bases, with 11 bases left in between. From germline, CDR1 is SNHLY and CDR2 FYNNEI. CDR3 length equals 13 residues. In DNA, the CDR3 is TGTGCCAGCAGTGCGACAGACTCGTACGAGCAGTACTTC. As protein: CASSATDSYEQYF.

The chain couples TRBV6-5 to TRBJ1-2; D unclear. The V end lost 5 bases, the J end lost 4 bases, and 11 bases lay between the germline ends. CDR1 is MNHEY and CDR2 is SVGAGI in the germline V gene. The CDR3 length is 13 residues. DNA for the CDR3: TGTGCCAGCAGTCAGTCTGGGCCCTATGGCTACACCTTC. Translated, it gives CASSQSGPYGYTF.

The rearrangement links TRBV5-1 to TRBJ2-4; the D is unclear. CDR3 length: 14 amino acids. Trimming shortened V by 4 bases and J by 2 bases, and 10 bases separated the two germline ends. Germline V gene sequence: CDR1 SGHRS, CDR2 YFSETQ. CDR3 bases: TGCGCCAGCAGCCCCGCCTCCCCCAAAAACATTCAGTACTTC. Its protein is CASSPASPKNIQYF.

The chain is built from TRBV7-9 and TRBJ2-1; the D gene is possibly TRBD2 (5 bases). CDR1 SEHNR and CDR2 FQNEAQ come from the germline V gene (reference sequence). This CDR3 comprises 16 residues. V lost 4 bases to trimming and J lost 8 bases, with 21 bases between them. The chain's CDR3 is CASSSFSSKGDHEQFF. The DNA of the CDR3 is TGTGCCAGCAGCTCCTTTTCTAGCAAAGGCGATCATGAGCAGTTCTTC. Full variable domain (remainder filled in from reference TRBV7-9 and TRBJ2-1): DTGVSQNPRHKITKRGQNVTFRCDPISEHNRLYWYRQTLGQGPEFLTYFQNEAQLEKSRLLSDRFSAERPKGSFSTLEIQRTEQGDSAMYLCASSSFSSKGDHEQFFGPGTRLTVL.

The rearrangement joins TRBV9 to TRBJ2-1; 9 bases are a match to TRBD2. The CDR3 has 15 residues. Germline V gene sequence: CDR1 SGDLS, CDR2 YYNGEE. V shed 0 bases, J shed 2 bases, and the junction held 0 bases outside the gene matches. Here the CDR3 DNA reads TGTGCCAGCAGCGTAGGACTAGCGGCCTACAATGAGCAGTTCTTC. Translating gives CASSVGLAAYNEQFF.

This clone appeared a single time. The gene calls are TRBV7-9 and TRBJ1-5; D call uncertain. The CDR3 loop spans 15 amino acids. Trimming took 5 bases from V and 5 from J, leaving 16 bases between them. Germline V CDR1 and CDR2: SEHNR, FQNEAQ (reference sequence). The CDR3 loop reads CASSPAGGGYQPQHF. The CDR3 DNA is TGTGCCAGCAGCCCAGCGGGAGGCGGCTATCAGCCCCAGCATTTT.

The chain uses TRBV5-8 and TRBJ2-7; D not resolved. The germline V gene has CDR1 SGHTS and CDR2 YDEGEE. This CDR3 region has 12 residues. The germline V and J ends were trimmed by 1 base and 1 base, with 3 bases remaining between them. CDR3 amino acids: CASSLPSYEQYF. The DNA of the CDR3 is TGTGCCAGCAGCTTGCCGTCCTACGAGCAGTACTTC.

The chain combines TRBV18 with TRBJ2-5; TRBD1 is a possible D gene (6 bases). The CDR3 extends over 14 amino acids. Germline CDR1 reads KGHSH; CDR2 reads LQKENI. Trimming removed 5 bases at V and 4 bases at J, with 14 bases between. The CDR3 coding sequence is TGTGCCAGCTCATCCGAAACAGGGTCAGAGACCCAGTACTTC. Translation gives CASSSETGSETQYF.

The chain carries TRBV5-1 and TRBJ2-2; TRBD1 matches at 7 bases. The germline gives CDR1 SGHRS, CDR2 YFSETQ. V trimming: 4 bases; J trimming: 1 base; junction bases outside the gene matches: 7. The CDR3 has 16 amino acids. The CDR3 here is CASSLNSGGNTGELFF. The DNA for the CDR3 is TGCGCCAGCAGCCTAAACTCAGGGGGGAACACCGGGGAGCTGTTTTTT.

DNA of the CDR3: TGTGCCAGCAGCTCCAGCCTAAGCTCCTACAATGAGCAGTTCTTC. Protein product: CASSSSLSSYNEQFF. The chain couples TRBV11-3 to TRBJ2-1; D is ambiguous. The CDR3 sequence is 15 residues long. Trimming removed 4 bases at V and 0 bases at J, with 10 bases between. The germline CDR1 and CDR2 sequences are SGHNT and YENEEA.

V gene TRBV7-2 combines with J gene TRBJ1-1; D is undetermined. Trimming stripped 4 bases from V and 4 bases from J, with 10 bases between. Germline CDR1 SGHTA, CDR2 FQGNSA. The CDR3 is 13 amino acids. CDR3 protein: CASSSTTSTEAFF. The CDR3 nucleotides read TGTGCCAGCAGCTCTACCACCAGCACTGAAGCTTTCTTT. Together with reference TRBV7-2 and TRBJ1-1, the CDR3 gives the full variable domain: GAGVSQSPSNKVTEKGKDVELRCDPISGHTALYWYRQSLGQGLEFLIYFQGNSAPDKSGLPSDRFSAERTGGSVSTLTIQRTQQEDSAVYLCASSSTTSTEAFFGQGTRLTVV.

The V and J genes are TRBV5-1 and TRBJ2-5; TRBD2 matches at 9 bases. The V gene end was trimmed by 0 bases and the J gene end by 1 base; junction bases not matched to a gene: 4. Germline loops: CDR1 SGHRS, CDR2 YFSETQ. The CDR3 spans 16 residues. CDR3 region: CASSLDGAGGQETQYF. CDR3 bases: TGCGCCAGCAGCTTGGATGGAGCGGGGGGCCAAGAGACCCAGTACTTC.

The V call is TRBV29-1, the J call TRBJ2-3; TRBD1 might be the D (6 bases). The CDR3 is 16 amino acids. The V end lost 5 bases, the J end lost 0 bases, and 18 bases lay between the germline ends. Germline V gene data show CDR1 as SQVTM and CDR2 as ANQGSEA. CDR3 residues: CSVQIYGTYSTDTQYF. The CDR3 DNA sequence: TGCAGCGTTCAGATTTATGGGACATATAGCACAGATACGCAGTATTTT.

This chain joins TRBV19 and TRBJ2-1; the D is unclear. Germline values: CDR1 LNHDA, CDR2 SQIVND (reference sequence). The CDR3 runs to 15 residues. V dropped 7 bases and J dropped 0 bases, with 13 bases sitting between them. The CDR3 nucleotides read TGTGCCAGTACCCTGACTCCTAGCTCCTACAATGAGCAGTTCTTC. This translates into CASTLTPSSYNEQFF.

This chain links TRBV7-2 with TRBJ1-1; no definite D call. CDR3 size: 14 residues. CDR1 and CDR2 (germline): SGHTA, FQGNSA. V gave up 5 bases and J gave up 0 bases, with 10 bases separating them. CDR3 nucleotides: TGTGCCAGCAGCACTAGTTACATGAACACTGAAGCTTTCTTT. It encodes CASSTSYMNTEAFF.

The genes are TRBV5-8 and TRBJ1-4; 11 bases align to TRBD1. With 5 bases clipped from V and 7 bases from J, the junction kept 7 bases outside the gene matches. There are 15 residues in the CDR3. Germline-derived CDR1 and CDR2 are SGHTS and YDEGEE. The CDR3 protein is CASRFGQGAGEKLFF. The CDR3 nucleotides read TGTGCCAGCAGATTCGGACAGGGGGCAGGTGAAAAACTGTTTTTT.

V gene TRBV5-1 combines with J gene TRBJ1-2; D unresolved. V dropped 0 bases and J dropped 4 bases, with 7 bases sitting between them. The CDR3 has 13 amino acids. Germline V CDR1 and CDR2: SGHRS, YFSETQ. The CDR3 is CASSLGDGYGYTF. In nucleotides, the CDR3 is TGCGCCAGCAGCTTGGGGGATGGCTATGGCTACACCTTC. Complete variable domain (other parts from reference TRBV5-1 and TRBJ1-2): KAGVTQTPRYLIKTRGQQVTLSCSPISGHRSVSWYQQTPGQGLQFLFEYFSETQRNKGNFPGRFSGRQFSNSRSEMNVSTLELGDSALYLCASSLGDGYGYTFGSGTRLTVV.

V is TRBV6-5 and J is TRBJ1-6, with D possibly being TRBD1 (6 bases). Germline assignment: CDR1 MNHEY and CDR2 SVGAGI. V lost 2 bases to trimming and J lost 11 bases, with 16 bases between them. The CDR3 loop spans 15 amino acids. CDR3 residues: CASSYQSGGATPLHF. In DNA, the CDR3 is TGTGCCAGCAGTTACCAGAGTGGGGGGGCCACACCCCTCCACTTT.